This passage covers 15 T cell receptor beta chains from one sample sequenced in a study of regulatory T cells in long-lasting Graves disease. Libraries of TCR beta came from iRepertoire HTBI primers plus Arm-PCR of CDR3 regions. TCRdb reprocessed the multiplex PCR reads via MiXCR and lists one record per CDR3 protein. This sample has about 460,000 distinct CDR3 sequences, with 14% found just once. The time point here: newly diagnosed GD, antithyroid drugs for less than 3 months. After RNA was extracted from PBMCs, the TCR library was made from it. These records were also assigned to another study, of T cells in Graves' hyperthyroidism and ophthalmopathy.

The sample was peripheral blood mononuclear cells (PBMCs), taken at new diagnosis, from a patient treated with antithyroid drugs. Source of these receptors: a woman in her 50s with Graves disease.

A few counts support this clonotype. The junction does not match germline at one end; this may be a read error. This chain links TRBV2 with TRBJ2-7; D not certain. Germline lookup yields CDR1 SNHLY and CDR2 FYNNEI. CDR3 length: 11 residues. The CDR3 DNA is TGTGCCAGCAAAATCTACTACGCGCAGTACTTC. Translation: CASKIYYAQYF.

This clonotype was seen ten or more times. The chain has TRBV9 and TRBJ1-4; no firm D call. There are 12 residues in the CDR3. Germline V CDR1 and CDR2: SGDLS, YYNGEE. Trimming shortened V by 3 bases and J by 7 bases, and 7 bases separated the two germline ends. The CDR3: CASSALGEKLFF. The CDR3 coding sequence is TGTGCCAGCAGCGCGCTGGGTGAAAAACTGTTTTTT.

This clonotype has just a few counts. The genes are TRBV29-1 and TRBJ2-7; 7 positions agree with TRBD1. Germline V lookup: CDR1 SQVTM, CDR2 ANQGSEA. Germline trimming cut 5 bases from V and 2 bases from J; bases unmatched to any gene: 6. This CDR3 is built from 13 residues. This CDR3 reads CSVSDRNTYEQYF. For the CDR3, the DNA is TGCAGCGTTTCGGACAGGAATACCTACGAGCAGTACTTC.

The rearrangement links TRBV9 to TRBJ2-2; TRBD1 agrees at 7 bases. Germline V lookup: CDR1 SGDLS, CDR2 YYNGEE. This CDR3 has 17 amino acids. With V trimmed by 0 bases and J by 2 bases, 7 bases remained unmatched. The CDR3 DNA reads as TGTGCCAGCAGCGTAGAGAAGGGGGCCGCCAACACCGGGGAGCTGTTTTTT. Amino acid sequence: CASSVEKGAANTGELFF.

This clonotype was found many times. This rearrangement joins TRBV28 to TRBJ1-3, with TRBD1 matching over 11 bases. The junction had 18 bases not matched to a gene; V was cut back by 5 bases and J by 0 bases. Germline CDR1 is MDHEN and CDR2 is SYDVKM. The CDR3 contains 21 residues. The CDR3 DNA is TGTGCCAGCAGTCCACTCCCCGGGACAGGGGGGTTAAGTTACTCTGGAAACACCATATATTTT. Its protein is CASSPLPGTGGLSYSGNTIYF.

This clonotype has more than one count but fewer than ten. V gene TRBV5-5 combines with J gene TRBJ1-4; 8 nucleotides agree with TRBD1. The CDR3 is 16 residues long. From germline, CDR1 is SGHKS and CDR2 YYEKEE (reference sequence). Trimming removed 2 bases from V and 5 bases from J; junction bases left unmatched: 8. In DNA form, the CDR3 reads TGTGCCAGCAGCTTAACCTGGACAGGGAAAAATGAAAAACTGTTTTTT. Its protein product is CASSLTWTGKNEKLFF.

J is TRBJ1-2 and V is TRBV28, with TRBD1 matching 10 bases. Per the germline V gene, CDR1 is MDHEN and CDR2 is SYDVKM. The trim removed 5 bases at V and 8 bases at J, leaving 8 bases unmatched. CDR3 length equals 14 residues. The CDR3 DNA reads as TGTGCCAGCAGTCCGGGACAGGGGTCGGACGGCTACACCTTC. It specifies CASSPGQGSDGYTF.

This clonotype was found many times. This chain connects TRBV11-2 to TRBJ2-5; 10 bases fit TRBD2. The V and J ends lost 6 bases and 3 bases, in that order; junction bases with no gene match: 1. Germline V gives CDR1 SGHAT, CDR2 FQNNGV. The CDR3 is made up of 13 amino acids. CDR3 region: CASRLAGKETQYF. CDR3 DNA sequence: TGTGCCAGCAGACTAGCGGGAAAAGAGACCCAGTACTTC.

This clonotype was counted a few times. The germline gene is not matched at one end of the junction; a read error may be the cause. The J gene is TRBJ2-1, the V gene TRBV6-2 or TRBV6-3; the match to TRBD2 covers 10 bases. CDR1 is MNHEY and CDR2 is SVGEGT in the germline V gene. This CDR3 is built from 17 residues. The CDR3 protein is CANSEGLAGERYNEQFF. The DNA of the CDR3 is TGTGCCAACAGTGAAGGGCTAGCGGGAGAAAGGTACAATGAGCAGTTCTTC.

This clonotype was found many times. This chain links TRBV29-1 with TRBJ1-2; no firm D call. CDR1 and CDR2 (germline): SQVTM, ANQGSEA. The ends were cut back, 7 bases at V and 6 bases at J, with 21 bases in the middle. This CDR3 has 14 amino acids. CDR3 residues: CSAILPNSWNGYTF. Here the CDR3 DNA reads TGCAGCGCCATTCTGCCTAATTCCTGGAATGGCTACACCTTC.

This clonotype was observed at least ten times. This chain uses TRBV6-1 with TRBJ2-6, with TRBD2 as a possible D gene (5 bases). V lost 7 bases and J lost 0, with 13 bases in between. The germline V gene has CDR1 MNHNS and CDR2 SASEGT. The CDR3 covers 16 residues. CDR3 bases: TGTGCCAGCACCCCAGGCGGGCACTCTGGGGCCAACGTCCTGACTTTC. Its translation is CASTPGGHSGANVLTF.

This clonotype was counted ten times or more. The chain combines TRBV12-3 or TRBV12-4 with TRBJ1-5; 7 nucleotides align to TRBD1. The CDR3 is 14 residues long. After removal of 6 bases from V and 3 bases from J, the junction contained 5 bases not matched to a gene. The CDR3 nucleotides are TGTGCCAGCAGCTTTGGACAGGACAATCAGCCCCAGCATTTT. This sequence encodes CASSFGQDNQPQHF.

This clonotype was counted only a few times. The chain links TRBV7-3 to TRBJ1-1, with unresolved D. V gave up 2 bases and J gave up 4 bases, with 14 bases separating them. This CDR3 has 15 amino acids. Germline loops: CDR1 SGHTA, CDR2 FQGTGA. The DNA of the CDR3 is TGTGCCAGCAGCTTAGCGACATTTTTTGGCACTGAAGCTTTCTTT. This translates into CASSLATFFGTEAFF.

This clonotype was seen at least ten times. The CDR3 DNA sequence: TGTGCCAGCAGTATTACTAGTACAGATACGCAGTATTTT. Residues: CASSITSTDTQYF. The rearrangement joins TRBV28 to TRBJ2-3; D is possibly TRBD2 (5 bases). Trimming cost V 5 bases and J 3 bases, with 9 bases left between them. Germline V lookup: CDR1 MDHEN, CDR2 SYDVKM. This CDR3 contains 13 residues.

This clonotype was found many times. The chain recombines TRBV9 with TRBJ1-2; D call uncertain. Trimming removed 3 bases from V and 0 bases from J, with 12 bases in between. CDR3 length equals 15 residues. Germline CDR1 SGDLS, CDR2 YYNGEE. The CDR3 sequence: CASSATDTANYGYTF. In nucleotides, the CDR3 is TGTGCCAGCAGCGCTACAGACACCGCTAACTATGGCTACACCTTC.